This T cell receptor (beta chain) was sequenced for a study of cytomegalovirus exposure and HLA in healthy donors (dated by TCRdb to the late 2010s). Study-level background: An earlier analysis of some 600 of the donors reported 276 Gb of sequence data and some 110 million unique TCR beta sequences obtained from some 170 million T cells. In a later genetic analysis, genome-wide SNP genotypes for about 55% of the roughly 700 donors were used, and that subset was treated as a discovery cohort. The study used immunosequencing to profile the T cell repertoires of more than 650 subjects and linked those repertoires to cytomegalovirus serostatus. Donor age, sex, ethnicity and CMV serostatus were compiled alongside the repertoire data. Of the 398 genotyped donors, 65% to 90% fell in the genetic ancestry cluster associated with self-reported Caucasian donors. The study aimed to test whether cataloging public T cell receptors could reveal signatures of past pathogen exposure. Rather than using new phenotypic data, the later analysis identified candidate immune exposures from TCR beta sequences and from how often those sequences occurred across donors. Roughly five DR-DQ haplotypes were handled as single units for association and clustering, since linkage in the cohort was strong. A later analysis re-analyzed previously published TCR beta repertoires from 666 donors and added high-resolution HLA genotyping to study TCR occurrence patterns. Every discovery cohort repertoire had been produced on one sequencing platform. Typing coverage differed by locus: A, B, C, DRB1 and DQB1 were typed in about 629-630 donors, DQA1 in about 550, DPA1 in some 610, and DPB1 in just under 490. Across around 400 genotyped donors of the cohort, an average of roughly 250,000 unique TCR beta nucleotide sequences per donor were sequenced, and roughly 18% of those sequences were non-productive. HLA typing covered class I and class II loci at four-digit resolution. The study combined high-throughput TCR immunosequencing, statistical association of individual TCRs with disease status, and machine learning to predict cytomegalovirus infection status. To decide whether each TCR beta V gene segment behaved as functional or pseudogenic, an earlier analysis of 587 of the donors relied on high-throughput TCR beta sequencing. A separate validation cohort of about 110 different subjects was used in addition to the roughly 700-subject first cohort. An early release covering roughly 640 HLA-typed donors comprised 250 to 350 gigabases of sequencing data and tens of millions of unique TCR sequences. What the research found in general, with its limitations: Some IMGT-functional V segments, including TRBV6-2 and TRBV6-3, could not be told apart with the 87-base-pair reads, so those segments were excluded. The authors suggested that the approach could potentially be generalized to other disease states and immunological phenotypes. A later analysis found that most CMV-associated TCR beta chains appeared HLA-restricted, with HLA associations seemingly driven largely by CMV exposure. A later analysis associated 16,951 TCR beta sequences with specific HLA alleles at a false discovery rate of 0.05. Roughly uniform sequencing depth across donors was assumed in presence/absence analyses, although this assumption may not hold. Compared with the roughly 600-donor mean, donors in an Asian-associated ancestry cluster had fewer N-insertions in productive TCRs, according to a later genetic analysis. Strong co-occurrence of HLA alleles, especially DR and DQ, made assigning TCR associations to individual alleles difficult. Broadly in line with IMGT annotations, most TCR beta V segments showed up in productive rearrangements about 87% or about 30% of the time in an earlier analysis of around 550 of the donors. Around 16 rarely observed V segments, including chromosome 9 orphons, were excluded from the earlier analysis of almost 600 of the donors because counts were too low. Immune exposure information for the cohort was limited to CMV serostatus. The sequencing pipeline was judged likely to have produced a cluster of highly shared sequence variants as a technical artifact. This cohort had only TCR beta chains sequenced, and the lack of alpha or paired-chain data limited which features could be detected. In a later analysis, TCR association rates were found to vary across HLA loci, with the most associated TCRs seen for DRB1 alleles and the fewest for HLA-C alleles. In a later analysis, several top co-occurrence clusters were reported to appear linked to parvovirus B19, influenza, CMV and Epstein-Barr virus. Most TCR sequences were seen in very few donors, while some public TCRs were found in many individuals. In a later analysis, HLA-associated TCR beta chains showed more clonal expansion and lower generation probabilities than non-associated chains that were equally common. A further reported finding was that TCR beta sequences accurately predicted the HLA-A and HLA-B alleles for most subjects in the first cohort. V-gene and J-gene trimming of TCR beta chains was associated with a missense DCLRE1C variant in a later genetic analysis, and the association was replicated in an independent cohort. Correlated functional status among segregating V segments might be attributable to linkage disequilibrium, but an unknown experimental factor could not be ruled out. Because some donors lacked HLA typing at each locus, the association tests relied only on the typed subset. In vitro tests confirmed that a few of the cytomegalovirus-associated TCR beta chains recognize cytomegalovirus antigens. A total of about 150 TCR beta chains were listed by the study as associated with cytomegalovirus. Cytomegalovirus status was reported to be diagnosed by the classifier with high specificity and sensitivity in both the original and validation cohorts.

The library was generated by the immunoSEQ multiplex PCR assay. A mixture of 60 forward primers for TCR Vbeta segments and 13 reverse primers for TCR Jbeta segments was used in the multiplex PCR. Amplification of the CDR3 region of rearranged TCR beta genes was performed with a multiplex PCR assay on genomic DNA. Amplified TCR beta libraries were sequenced as 87-base-pair reads on the Illumina HiSeq System. In the paper's pipeline: A later analysis counted 65 million to 90 million unique TCR beta chains across the 600 to 850 repertoires, and some 11 million of these chains were shared by at least two donors. A nearest-neighbor algorithm error-corrected the raw reads and collapsed the reads into unique sequences, merging closely related sequences to remove PCR and sequencing errors. CDR3 sequences were aligned to IMGT reference sequences to assign V, D and J gene segments. Each retained sequence needed at least a six-nucleotide match to both a V gene segment and a J gene segment. A rearrangement was called productive if the CDR3 had no stop codons and remained in frame with V and J, and every other rearrangement was called non-productive. CDR3 was defined according to IMGT convention as the region running from the second conserved V-encoded cysteine to the conserved J-encoded phenylalanine. The earlier analysis of a few hundred of the donors excluded sequences that lacked an unambiguous match to a single V gene segment. An earlier analysis of fewer than 650 of the donors classified V segments as functional when productive rearrangements were above 56.7% and as segregating when the standard deviation between donors was above 5%. A statistical classification framework was developed to diagnose cytomegalovirus status using the catalog of TCR beta chain sequences. V and J gene assignment, in a later analysis, came from comparing TCR nucleotide sequences with IMGT/GENE-DB human TR gene sequences. In a later analysis, CDR3 sequences and most-parsimonious VDJ recombination scenarios were assigned using the TCRdist pipeline. In a later analysis, every TCR beta chain was defined by the combination of its CDR3 amino acid sequence and its V-gene family, and reads without a unique V-gene family were dropped. As a way to deal with suspected cross-contamination and a sequencing artifact, a later analysis dropped 450 to 600 nucleotide sequences that were highly shared and had low generation probability. In a later analysis, a clonal expansion index was calculated for each public chain from normalized within-repertoire ranks of inferred template counts. In a later analysis, generation probabilities were computed with a VDJ recombination model fitted to out-of-frame rearrangements, and the resulting probabilities were checked against IGoR. Hypergeometric tests were used in a later analysis to score TCR-TCR, TCR-HLA and TCR-CMV co-occurrence, with a repertoire-size bias correction applied to the TCR pairs. A later analysis estimated false discovery rates by permuting HLA or CMV assignments 20 times. In a later analysis, co-occurring TCRs were grouped with DBSCAN, and TCRdist sequence similarity was added when clustering was performed within HLA-allele-positive subsets. Repertoires with fewer than 30,000 or more than 120,000 public chains were left out of co-occurrence clustering, as were about 5 repertoires with anomalous nucleotide sharing. The table comes from immuneACCESS by way of TCRdb, which keeps in-frame sequences with V and J called. Part of the clones is missing from these tables; in studies checked, under half for an unresolved V gene and the rest for unknown reasons. That table gives V, J and clone size, and the DNA gave D and trimming. Within this sample are 100,000 to 150,000 clones, with 80% of them counted one time only. Roughly 9.6% of the sample goes to the ten largest clones.

As for this clone: Its antigen is unknown. No clone much larger than this one lies a single base away; base qualities are absent.

The CDR3 holds 15 amino acids from the cysteine to the phenylalanine. The DNA shown is the 45-base CDR3, in frame from base 1. CDR1 SGDLS and CDR2 YYNGEE are derived from the germline V gene. Trimmed from V: 2 bases; trimmed from J: 10 bases; junction bases lacking a gene match: 9. In total, more than 500 healthy bone marrow donors made up the cohort. All cohort members were sampled while nominally healthy, although unrecorded immune exposures were likely present. The donor tested CMV seropositive, placing the donor among the 250 to 350 seropositive members of the cohort. A peripheral blood sample was provided by each donor, and peripheral blood mononuclear cells were used for TCR beta sequencing. The Qiagen DNeasy Blood Extraction Kit was used to extract genomic DNA from the blood cell samples.

The receptor comes from a man aged 30-40 years in good health and CMV-seropositive. The chain was built from TRBV9 and TRBJ1-6; the junction holds 7 bases that match TRBD1. Sequencing was carried out using PBMCs. The nucleotide sequence reads TGTGCCAGCAGCGTCCGACAGGGCCGAGGGTCACCCCTCCACTTT. It translates to CASSVRQGRGSPLHF.